A selection of T cell receptor beta chains follows, all from one sample in a study of OX40 agonist ivuxolimab in advanced cancers. Sequencing was performed with immunoSEQ multiplex PCR; in TCRdb, only in-frame clones are kept and a portion is missing. Seen here are tens of thousands of clones, around 85% observed once, and the top ten hold approximately 5.6%. Source: CD4+ or CD8+ T cells sorted from blood, taken in a trial of the OX40 agonist ivuxolimab. These receptors came from an adult with an advanced solid tumor such as melanoma, head and neck, liver or kidney cancer. CDR3s leave out the opening cysteine and the closing phenylalanine or tryptophan.

CDR3aa: ASSMVGTEAF
v_gene: TRBV7-2
len: 10
j_gene: TRBJ1-1

CDR3aa: ASSLGLAGGPDTQY
v_gene: TRBV5-1
len: 14
j_gene: TRBJ2-3

CDR3aa: ASRGFRGLNTGELF
v_gene: TRBV27
len: 14
j_gene: TRBJ2-2

CDR3aa: ASGNQPQH
v_gene: TRBV14
len: 8
j_gene: TRBJ1-5

CDR3aa: ASSFLGEAYQETQY
v_gene: TRBV28
len: 14
j_gene: TRBJ2-5

CDR3aa: AWSDGGTIY
v_gene: TRBV30
len: 9
j_gene: TRBJ1-3

CDR3aa: ASSYSPSGKQETQY
v_gene: TRBV6-5
len: 14
j_gene: TRBJ2-5

CDR3aa: ASSDIHSGANVLT
v_gene: TRBV9
len: 13
j_gene: TRBJ2-6

CDR3aa: ASSPGLIKDEQF
v_gene: TRBV5-1
len: 12
j_gene: TRBJ2-1

CDR3aa: ASSFLGHPGAGNTIY
v_gene: TRBV28
len: 15
j_gene: TRBJ1-3

CDR3aa: ASSLASGGLETQY
v_gene: TRBV7-2
len: 13
j_gene: TRBJ2-5

CDR3aa: ASRRKRGGPDTQY
v_gene: TRBV6-5
len: 13
j_gene: TRBJ2-3

CDR3aa: ASRMGGQVTDTQY
v_gene: TRBV28
len: 13
j_gene: TRBJ2-3

CDR3aa: ASTRVSDTQY
v_gene: TRBV7-9
len: 10
j_gene: TRBJ2-3

CDR3aa: ASSLEENTEAF
v_gene: TRBV7-6
len: 11
j_gene: TRBJ1-1

CDR3aa: ASSVGTSSREKLF
v_gene: TRBV19
len: 13
j_gene: TRBJ1-4

CDR3aa: ASSLRPDRAQPQH
v_gene: TRBV27
len: 13
j_gene: TRBJ1-5

CDR3aa: ASSSGLAGQLQF
v_gene: TRBV11-2
len: 12
j_gene: TRBJ2-1

CDR3aa: ASSSKPGLGAF
v_gene: TRBV21-1
len: 11
j_gene: TRBJ1-1

CDR3aa: AWTLTSGGKNEQF
v_gene: TRBV30
len: 13
j_gene: TRBJ2-1

CDR3aa: ASSKSLAQLESTDTQY
v_gene: TRBV7-6
len: 16
j_gene: TRBJ2-3

CDR3aa: ASSLRWANTEAF
v_gene: TRBV27
len: 12
j_gene: TRBJ1-1

CDR3aa: ASSLFGTDTQY
v_gene: TRBV27
len: 11
j_gene: TRBJ2-3

CDR3aa: ASSIEDGNQPQH
v_gene: TRBV19
len: 12
j_gene: TRBJ1-5

CDR3aa: ATRGGQYNEQF
v_gene: TRBV15
len: 11
j_gene: TRBJ2-1

CDR3aa: ASSVGTIFNEQF
v_gene: TRBV9
len: 12
j_gene: TRBJ2-1

CDR3aa: ASSPPAGQPQH
v_gene: TRBV18
len: 11
j_gene: TRBJ1-5

CDR3aa: ASSSTRGRKETQY
v_gene: TRBV5-1
len: 13
j_gene: TRBJ2-5

CDR3aa: ASSGRTSGRASTDTQY
v_gene: TRBV5-1
len: 16
j_gene: TRBJ2-3

CDR3aa: ASSLARDTQY
v_gene: TRBV7-9
len: 10
j_gene: TRBJ2-3

CDR3aa: ASSLAGRDPYNEQF
v_gene: TRBV5-4
len: 14
j_gene: TRBJ2-1

CDR3aa: ASSYSVLVLDEQF
v_gene: TRBV6-5
len: 13
j_gene: TRBJ2-1

CDR3aa: ASSLISGRGPTLSPLH
v_gene: TRBV7-2
len: 16
j_gene: TRBJ1-6